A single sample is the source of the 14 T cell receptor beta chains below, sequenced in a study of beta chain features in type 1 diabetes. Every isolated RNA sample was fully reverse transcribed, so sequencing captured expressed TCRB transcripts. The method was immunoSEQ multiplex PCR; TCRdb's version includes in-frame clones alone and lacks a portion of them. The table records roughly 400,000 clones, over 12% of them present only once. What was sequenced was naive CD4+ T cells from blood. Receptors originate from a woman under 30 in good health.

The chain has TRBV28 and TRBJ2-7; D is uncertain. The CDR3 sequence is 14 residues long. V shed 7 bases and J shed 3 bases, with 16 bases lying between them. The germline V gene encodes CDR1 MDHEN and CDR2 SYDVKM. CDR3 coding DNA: TGTGCCAGCAATGGCAACAGATATTACTACGAGCAGTACTTC. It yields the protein CASNGNRYYYEQYF.

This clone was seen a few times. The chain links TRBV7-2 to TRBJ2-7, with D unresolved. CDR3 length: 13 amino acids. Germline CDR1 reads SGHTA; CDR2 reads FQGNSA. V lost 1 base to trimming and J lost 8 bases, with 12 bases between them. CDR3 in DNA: TGTGCCAGCAGCTTAGACTGGATGGGCCAGCAGTACTTC. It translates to CASSLDWMGQQYF.

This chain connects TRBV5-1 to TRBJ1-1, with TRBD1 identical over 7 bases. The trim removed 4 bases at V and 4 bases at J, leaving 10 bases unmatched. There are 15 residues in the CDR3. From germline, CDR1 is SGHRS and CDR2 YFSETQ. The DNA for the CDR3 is TGCGCCAGCAGCGCCACAGGGGTAGGAAGCACTGAAGCTTTCTTT. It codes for CASSATGVGSTEAFF.

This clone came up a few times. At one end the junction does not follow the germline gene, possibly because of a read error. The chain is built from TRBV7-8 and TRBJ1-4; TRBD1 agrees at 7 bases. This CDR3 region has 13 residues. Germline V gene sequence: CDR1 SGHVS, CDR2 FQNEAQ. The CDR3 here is CASSARKSGTVTF. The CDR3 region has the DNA TGTGCCAGCAGCGCGAGGAAGTCCGGGACAGTTACTTTT. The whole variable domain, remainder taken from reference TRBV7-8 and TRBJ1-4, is GAGVSQSPRYKVAKRGQDVALRCDPISGHVSLFWYQQALGQGPEFLTYFQNEAQLDKSGLPSDRFFAERPEGSVSTLKIQRTQQEDSAVYLCASSARKSGTVTFGSGTQLSVL.

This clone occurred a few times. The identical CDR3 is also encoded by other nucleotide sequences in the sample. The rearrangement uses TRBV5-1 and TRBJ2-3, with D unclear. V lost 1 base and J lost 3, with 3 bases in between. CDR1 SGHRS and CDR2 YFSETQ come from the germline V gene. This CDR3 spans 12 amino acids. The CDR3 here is CASSLSTDTQYF. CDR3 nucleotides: TGCGCCAGCAGCTTGTCTACAGATACGCAGTATTTT.

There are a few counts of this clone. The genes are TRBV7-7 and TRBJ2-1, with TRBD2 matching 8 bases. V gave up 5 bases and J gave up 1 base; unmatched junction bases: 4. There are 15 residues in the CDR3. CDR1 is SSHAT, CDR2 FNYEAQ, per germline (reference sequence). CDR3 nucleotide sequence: TGTGCCAGCAGCCGTCTAGCGGGTTCCTACAATGAGCAGTTCTTC. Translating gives CASSRLAGSYNEQFF.

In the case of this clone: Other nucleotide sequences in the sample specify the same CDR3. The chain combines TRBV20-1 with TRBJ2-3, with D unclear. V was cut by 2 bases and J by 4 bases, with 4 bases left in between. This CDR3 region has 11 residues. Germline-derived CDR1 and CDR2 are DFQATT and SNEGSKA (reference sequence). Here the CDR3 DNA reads TGCAGTGCTAGACTAGCAGATACGCAGTATTTT. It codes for CSARLADTQYF.

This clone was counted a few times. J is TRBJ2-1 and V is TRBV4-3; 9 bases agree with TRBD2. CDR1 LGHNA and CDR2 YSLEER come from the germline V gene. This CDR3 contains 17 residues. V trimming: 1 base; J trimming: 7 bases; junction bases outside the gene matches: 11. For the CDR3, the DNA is TGCGCCAGCAGCCAAGTGGCGGGGGGGATCGTGGGGAATGAGCAGTTCTTC. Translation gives CASSQVAGGIVGNEQFF.

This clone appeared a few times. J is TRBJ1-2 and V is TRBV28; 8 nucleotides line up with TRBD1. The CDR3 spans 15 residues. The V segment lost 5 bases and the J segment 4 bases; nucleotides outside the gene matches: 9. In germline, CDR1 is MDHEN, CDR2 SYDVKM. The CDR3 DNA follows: TGTGCCAGCAGTAAAACGAATGGACAGGGCTATGGCTACACCTTC. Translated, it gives CASSKTNGQGYGYTF.

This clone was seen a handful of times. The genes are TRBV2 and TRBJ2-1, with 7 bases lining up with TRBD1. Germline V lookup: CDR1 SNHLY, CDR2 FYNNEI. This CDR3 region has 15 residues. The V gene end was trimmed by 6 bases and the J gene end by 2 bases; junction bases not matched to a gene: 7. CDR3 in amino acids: CASSERQGAYNEQFF. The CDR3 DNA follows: TGTGCCAGCAGCGAGAGACAGGGAGCCTACAATGAGCAGTTCTTC.

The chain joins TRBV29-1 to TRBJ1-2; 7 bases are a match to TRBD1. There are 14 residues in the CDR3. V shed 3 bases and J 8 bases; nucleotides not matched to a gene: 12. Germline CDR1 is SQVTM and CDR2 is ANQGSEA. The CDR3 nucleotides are TGCAGCGTTGACGATTCCTCCGGGACAGCAGGCTACACCTTC. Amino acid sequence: CSVDDSSGTAGYTF.

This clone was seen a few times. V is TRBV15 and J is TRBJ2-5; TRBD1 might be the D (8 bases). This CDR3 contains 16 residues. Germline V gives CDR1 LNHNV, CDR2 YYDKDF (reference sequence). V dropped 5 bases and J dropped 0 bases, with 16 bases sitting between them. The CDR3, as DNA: TGTGCCACCAGCTATTACAGGGGGGGAGACCAAGAGACCCAGTACTTC. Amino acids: CATSYYRGGDQETQYF.

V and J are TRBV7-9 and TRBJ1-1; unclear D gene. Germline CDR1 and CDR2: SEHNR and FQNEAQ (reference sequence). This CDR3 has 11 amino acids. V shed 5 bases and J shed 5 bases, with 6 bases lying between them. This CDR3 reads CASSPMTEAFF. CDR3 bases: TGTGCCAGCAGCCCTATGACTGAAGCTTTCTTT.

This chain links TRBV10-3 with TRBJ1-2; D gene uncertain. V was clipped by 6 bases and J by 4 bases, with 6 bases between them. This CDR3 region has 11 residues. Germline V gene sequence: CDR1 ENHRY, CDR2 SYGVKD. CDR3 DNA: TGTGCCATCAGCGGTTCCTATGGCTACACCTTC. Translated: CAISGSYGYTF.